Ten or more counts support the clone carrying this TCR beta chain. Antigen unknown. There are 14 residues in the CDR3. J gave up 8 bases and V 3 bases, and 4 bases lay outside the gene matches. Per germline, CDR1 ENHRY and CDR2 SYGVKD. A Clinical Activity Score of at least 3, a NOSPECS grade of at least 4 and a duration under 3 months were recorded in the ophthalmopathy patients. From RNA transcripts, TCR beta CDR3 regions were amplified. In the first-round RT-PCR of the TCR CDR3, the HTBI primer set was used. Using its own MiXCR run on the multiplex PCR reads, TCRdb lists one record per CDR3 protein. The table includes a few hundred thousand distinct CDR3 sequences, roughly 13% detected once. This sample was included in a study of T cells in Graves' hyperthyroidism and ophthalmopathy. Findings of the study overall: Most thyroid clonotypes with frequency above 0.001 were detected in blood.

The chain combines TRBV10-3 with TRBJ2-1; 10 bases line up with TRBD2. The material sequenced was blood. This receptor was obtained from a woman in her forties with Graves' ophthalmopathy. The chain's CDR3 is CAISDSGRTDEQFF. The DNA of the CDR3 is TGTGCCATCAGTGATAGCGGGAGGACAGATGAGCAGTTCTTC.